This T cell receptor (beta chain) was found in a study of draining lymph node invasion in breast cancer (dated by TCRdb to between 2020 and 2021). About the study as a whole: Metastasis in lymph nodes was diagnosed using histology and cytokeratin immunohistochemistry and was confirmed with EpCAM/CD45 flow cytometry. A separate targeted assay used bulk TCR-beta CDR3 sequencing to compare sorted memory regulatory T cells with memory conventional CD4 T cells across breast cancer tissues. From each patient, matched non-invaded and tumor-invaded tumor-draining lymph nodes and the primary tumor were collected, and both Treg and Tconv subsets were profiled. The separate targeted TCR sequencing covered lymph nodes from roughly 5 patients, with primary tumors sequenced for three of those patients. Paper-wide results and their limitations: In the targeted TCR-seq data, Tregs appeared more clonally expanded than Tconvs in all tissues, and both subsets were less diverse in tumor than lymph nodes. Some of the top 100 tumor clones were detected in invaded and non-invaded nodes, suggesting recirculation between tumor and draining nodes. TCRs shared between Treg and Tconv subsets were regarded as suggestive, but not proof, of a common clonal origin. Tracking the tumor top-100 clones was possible in just a couple of patients. Data could not resolve whether Treg conversion occurred in a given organ or whether converted Tregs recirculated between nodes and tumor. Roughly 13-25% of Treg TCRs were shared with Tconvs per tissue, interpreted as suggesting peripheral Treg induction.

The receptor library was made with bulk RNA-seq. The reads were generated on an Illumina HiSeq 2500. Per the source publication's procedure: CDR3 sequences in the separate targeted TCR-seq dataset were extracted from raw reads and quantified using MiXCR version 2.1.5 with default parameters. The separate targeted TCR-seq dataset defined each TCR-beta clone by its combination of V gene, J gene and CDR3 sequence. The separate targeted TCR-seq dataset was filtered by first dropping clones with fewer than three counts and then keeping only the 90% most strongly expressed clones in each sample. For each tissue in the separate targeted TCR-seq dataset, Treg-Tconv overlap was calculated by dividing the number of shared clones by the total number of Treg clones and multiplying by 100. TCRdb reworked the public reads: Q25 trimming with fastp, MiXCR clone assembly, productive beta chains retained. Rows merge per CDR3 protein into single entries with the most common DNA and genes. The V and J calls were not made by the authors but by TCRdb's processing. The sample profile shows roughly 2,800 distinct CDR3 sequences; roughly two thirds of them were found once. The ten largest account for approximately 8.4% of the sample.

For memory regulatory T cells, the sort was based on CD4+ CD45RA- CD25high cells. Tumor-draining lymph nodes were classified as non-invaded or invaded according to absence or presence of metastatic tumor cells. Before staining and sorting, T cells were pre-enriched using a Miltenyi Pan T Cell isolation kit. Primary tumors were characterized by immunohistochemistry for estrogen receptor, progesterone receptor, HER2 and Ki-67. Fresh surgical tissue was processed within a few hours after surgery by cutting into small fragments. The tissue fragments were digested enzymatically for about 20 minutes with Liberase TL plus DNase and were then passed through a 40-micrometer strainer. After DAPI live/dead staining, sorting was performed on a BD FACS Aria II with roughly 96-99% purity. Sorted cells were lysed in TCL buffer, and RNA was purified using a Norgen Single Cell RNA purification kit that included DNase treatment.

Notes on this clonotype: Its antigen target is currently unknown. Base qualities are not provided; no much larger clone lies one nucleotide away.

Specimen: sorted memory Tregs from a lymph node. What the cell subset or site label conveys for this sample: CD45RA-negative sorted CD4+ T cells (memory Tconv or effector/memory Treg). The clonotype was recovered from a female donor with luminal breast cancer.

The DNA sequence is given as TGTGCCAGCAGTGAATTGGTAGCGGGGAACACCGGGGAGCTGTTTTTT. The translation is CASSELVAGNTGELFF. The chain employs TRBV2 and TRBJ2-2; TRBD2 agrees with 7 junctional bases. Via the germline V gene, CDR1 is SNHLY and CDR2 FYNNEI. The CDR3 measures 16 amino acids from cysteine to phenylalanine. Only the CDR3 DNA stays, 48 bases, in frame from base 1. Ends trimmed: V by 2 bases, J by 1 base; bases unmatched to a gene: 4.